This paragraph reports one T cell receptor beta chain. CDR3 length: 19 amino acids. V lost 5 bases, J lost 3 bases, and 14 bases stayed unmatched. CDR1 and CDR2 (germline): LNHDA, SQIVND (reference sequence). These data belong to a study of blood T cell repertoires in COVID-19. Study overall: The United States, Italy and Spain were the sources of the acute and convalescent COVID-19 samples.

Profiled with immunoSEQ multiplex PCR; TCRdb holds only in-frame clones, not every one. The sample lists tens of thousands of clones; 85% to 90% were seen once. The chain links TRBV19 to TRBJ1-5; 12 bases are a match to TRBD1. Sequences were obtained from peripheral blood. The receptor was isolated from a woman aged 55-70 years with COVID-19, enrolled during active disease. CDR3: CASSLPGQGAPWDNQPQHF. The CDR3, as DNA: TGTGCCAGTAGTCTGCCGGGACAGGGGGCCCCCTGGGACAATCAGCCCCAGCATTTT. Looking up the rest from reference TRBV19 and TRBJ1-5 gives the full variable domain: DGGITQSPKYLFRKEGQNVTLSCEQNLNHDAMYWYRQDPGQGLRLIYYSQIVNDFQKGDIAEGYSVSREKKESFPLTVTSAQKNPTAFYLCASSLPGQGAPWDNQPQHFGDGTRLSIL.